This T cell receptor (beta chain) was identified during a study of blood T cells in healthy people across ages. Germline V gives CDR1 SQVTM, CDR2 ANQGSEA. The CDR3 contains 11 residues. Through a sample-barcoded 5' primer and a J-beta primer mix, a second PCR was run for roughly 6 to 11 cycles. One entry per CDR3 protein results from TCRdb running MiXCR on the 5' RACE reads. The sample contains around 400,000 distinct CDR3 sequences, approximately 47% of which appear only once. Worth noting for this clonotype: The antigen is undetermined.

Study conclusions and caveats: Measured against age, TCR beta diversity per million T cells decreased in a roughly linear manner.

The TCR originated in a man in his sixties in good health. The rearrangement uses TRBV29-1 and TRBJ2-4; D call uncertain. The DNA end favors TRBJ2-7, so the J call may be wrong. Sequenced: blood. CDR3 sequence reads: CSAQRNYEQYF. For the CDR3, the DNA is TGCAGTGCACAGAGAAACTACGAGCAGTACTTC.